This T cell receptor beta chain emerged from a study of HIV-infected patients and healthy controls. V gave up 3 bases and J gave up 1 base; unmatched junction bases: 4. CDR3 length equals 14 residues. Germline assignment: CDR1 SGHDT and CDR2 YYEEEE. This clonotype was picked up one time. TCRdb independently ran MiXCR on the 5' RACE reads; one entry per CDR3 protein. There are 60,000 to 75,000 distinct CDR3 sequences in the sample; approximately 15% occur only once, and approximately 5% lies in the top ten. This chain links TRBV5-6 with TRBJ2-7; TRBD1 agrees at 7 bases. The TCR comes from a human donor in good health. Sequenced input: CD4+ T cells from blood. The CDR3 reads CASSYRQGSYEQYF. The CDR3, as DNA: TGTGCCAGCAGCTACCGACAGGGATCCTACGAGCAGTACTTC.